Described below is a single TCR beta chain sequence and its context. What it binds is unknown. Trimming removed 3 bases from V and 2 bases from J, with 8 bases in between. Germline loops: CDR1 KGHSH, CDR2 LQKENI. There are 14 residues in the CDR3. The sample belongs to a study of cytomegalovirus exposure and HLA in healthy donors. Primers included in the PCR were 60 Vbeta and 13 Jbeta primers. Method: immunoSEQ multiplex PCR; TCRdb's copy keeps in-frame clones and lacks some. The sample includes over 60,000 clones, about 80% of them seen just once. Study conclusions and caveats: Trimming of TCR beta V- and J-genes showed a link, identified in a later analysis, to a missense DCLRE1C variant.

Sequencing was done on a sample of PBMCs. This clonotype was obtained from a man between 18 and 35 years old in good health and CMV-seronegative. V gene TRBV18 combines with J gene TRBJ1-5; no clear D. This chain's CDR3 is CASSPKEGNQPQHF. The CDR3, as DNA: TGTGCCAGCTCACCGAAGGAGGGCAATCAGCCCCAGCATTTT.